What follows describes a single T cell receptor beta chain. The V gene end was trimmed by 4 bases and the J gene end by 0 bases; junction bases not matched to a gene: 0. Germline V lookup: CDR1 SNHLY, CDR2 FYNNEI. The CDR3 length is 14 residues. The data belong to a study of T cell responses to AZD1222 COVID-19 vaccine. Libraries were prepared by immunoSEQ multiplex PCR; TCRdb keeps only in-frame clonotypes and omits some of them. This sample has 150,000 to 200,000 clones; 85% to 95% occur once, and the top ten carry 0.95% to 1.1%. The V and J genes are TRBV2 and TRBJ2-3; 8 bases agree with TRBD2. The TCR originated in an adult who received the AZD1222 COVID-19 vaccine. The sample here was peripheral blood, taken 28 days after the second AZD1222 dose. CDR3 coding DNA: TGTGCCAGCAGTGTAGCGGGGAGCACAGATACGCAGTATTTT. It codes for CASSVAGSTDTQYF.